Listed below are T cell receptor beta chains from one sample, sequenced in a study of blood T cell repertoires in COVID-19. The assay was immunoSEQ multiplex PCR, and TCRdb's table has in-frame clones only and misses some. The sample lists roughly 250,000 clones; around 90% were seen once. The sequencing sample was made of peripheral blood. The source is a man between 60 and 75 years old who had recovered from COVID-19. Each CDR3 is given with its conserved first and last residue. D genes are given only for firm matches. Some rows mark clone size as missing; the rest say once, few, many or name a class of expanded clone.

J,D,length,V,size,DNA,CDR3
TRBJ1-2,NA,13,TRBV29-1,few,TGCAGCGCAACGACGCTTACCACGGGAGGCTACACCTTC,CSATTLTTGGYTF
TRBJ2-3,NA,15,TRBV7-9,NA,TGTGCCAGCATCCATAGGGGGTGGCTTGGCTATACGCAGTATTTT,CASIHRGWLGYTQYF
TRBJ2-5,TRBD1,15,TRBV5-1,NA,TGCGCCAGCAGCTTGACCCCCGACAGGGTCCAGACCCAGTACTTC,CASSLTPDRVQTQYF
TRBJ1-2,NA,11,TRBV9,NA,TGTGCCAGCAGCGTCCTCAGTAGCTACACCTTC,CASSVLSSYTF
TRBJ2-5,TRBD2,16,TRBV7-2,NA,TGTGCCAGCAGCTTCAATCTAGCGGGGATGCAAGAGACCCAGTACTTC,CASSFNLAGMQETQYF
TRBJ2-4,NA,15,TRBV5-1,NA,TGCGCCAGCAGCGATTACGGGACACTGGGGGACATTCAGTACTTC,CASSDYGTLGDIQYF
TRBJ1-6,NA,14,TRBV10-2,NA,TGCGCCAGCACCAGACAAGGGAGGGATTCACCCCTCCACTTT,CASTRQGRDSPLHF
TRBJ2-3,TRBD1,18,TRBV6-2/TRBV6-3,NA,TGTGCCAGCAGTTACTCGGGCCTACAGGGGGTCGGCACAGATACGCAGTATTTT,CASSYSGLQGVGTDTQYF
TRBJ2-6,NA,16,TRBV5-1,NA,TGCGCCAGCAGCTTGGGCAGGGATTCTGGGGCCAACGTCCTGACTTTC,CASSLGRDSGANVLTF
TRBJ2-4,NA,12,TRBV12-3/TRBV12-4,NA,TGTGCCAGCAGTCGGGACTCCAACATTCAGTACTTC,CASSRDSNIQYF
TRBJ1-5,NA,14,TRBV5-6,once,TGTGCCAGCAGCTTCCACAGGAGCAATCAGCCCCAGCATTTT,CASSFHRSNQPQHF
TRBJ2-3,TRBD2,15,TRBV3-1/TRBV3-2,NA,TGTGCCAGCAGCCCTAGCGGGGGGTCAAGGGATACGCAGTATTTT,CASSPSGGSRDTQYF
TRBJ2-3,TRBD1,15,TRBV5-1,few,TGCGCCAGCAGCTTTAGAGGGGGCGCTTCAGATACGCAGTATTTT,CASSFRGGASDTQYF
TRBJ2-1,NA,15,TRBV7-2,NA,TGTGCCAGCAGCCCCGCTCCCGGGACTCTTAATGAGCAGTTCTTC,CASSPAPGTLNEQFF
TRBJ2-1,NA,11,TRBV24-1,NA,TGTGCCACCGGGGCGCACAATGAGCAGTTCTTC,CATGAHNEQFF
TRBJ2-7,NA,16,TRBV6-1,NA,TGTGCCAGCAGTGGACGGTCGGGACAAAAAAGTTTCGAGCAGTACTTC,CASSGRSGQKSFEQYF
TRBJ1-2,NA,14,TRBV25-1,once,TGTGCCAGCAGTGAATCTAGTCTCAACTATGGCTACACCTTC,CASSESSLNYGYTF
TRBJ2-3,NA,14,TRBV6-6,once,TGTGCCAGCAGTTACCGAGGGCCTCCGGATACGCAGTATTTT,CASSYRGPPDTQYF
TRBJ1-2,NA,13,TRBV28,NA,TGTGCCAGCAGTTTCGTGGACAGCTGGGGCTACACCTTC,CASSFVDSWGYTF
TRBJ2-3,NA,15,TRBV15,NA,TGTGCCACCAGCAGAGATCTCTACTCGACAGATACGCAGTATTTT,CATSRDLYSTDTQYF